Reported below is one T cell receptor (beta chain). The data derive from a study of blood T cell repertoires in COVID-19. Study as a whole: Some COVID-19 samples were acute and others convalescent; all came from the United States, Italy and Spain. The analysed material was cDNA or gDNA that came from T cells, B-cell-depleted T cells, or PBMCs.

Authors' data handling: Cell counts per sample came from amplifying reference gene primers. Only in-frame clones appear in the TCRdb table, and some are missing; sequencing was by immunoSEQ multiplex PCR. Clone size and V and J calls were adopted from that table, with D and trimming inferred from the DNA. The table lists some 110,000 clones, roughly 88% of them singletons, with 0.65% to 0.9% in the top ten. Germline V gene data show CDR1 as MDHEN and CDR2 as SYDVKM. The CDR3 totals 15 residues. The germline V and J ends were trimmed by 6 bases and 0 bases, with 14 bases remaining between them. The sample taken for sequencing was peripheral blood. The source of this sequence is a woman between 70 and 85 years old with acute or convalescent COVID-19. The gene calls are TRBV28 and TRBJ1-2; weak D call: TRBD1 (6 bases). In nucleotides, the CDR3 is TGTGCCAGCAGCTCTGAGGACAGAGCTAACTATGGCTACACCTTC. Its protein is CASSSEDRANYGYTF.